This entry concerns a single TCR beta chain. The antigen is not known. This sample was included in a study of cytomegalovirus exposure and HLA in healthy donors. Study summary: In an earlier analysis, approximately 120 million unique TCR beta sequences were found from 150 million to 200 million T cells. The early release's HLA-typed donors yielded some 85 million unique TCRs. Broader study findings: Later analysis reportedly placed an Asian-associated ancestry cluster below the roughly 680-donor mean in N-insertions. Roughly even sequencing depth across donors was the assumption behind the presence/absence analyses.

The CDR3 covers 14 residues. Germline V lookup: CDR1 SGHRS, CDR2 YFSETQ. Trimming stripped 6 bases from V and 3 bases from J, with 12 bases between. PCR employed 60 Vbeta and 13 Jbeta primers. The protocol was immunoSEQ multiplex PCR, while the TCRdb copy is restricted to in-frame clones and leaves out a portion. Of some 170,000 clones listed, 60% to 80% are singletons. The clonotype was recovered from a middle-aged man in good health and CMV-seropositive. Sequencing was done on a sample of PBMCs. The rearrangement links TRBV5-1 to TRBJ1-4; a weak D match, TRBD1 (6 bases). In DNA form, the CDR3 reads TGCGCCAGCACCACCAGGGGAGCTAATGAAAAACTGTTTTTT. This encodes CASTTRGANEKLFF.